This T cell receptor (beta chain) originates from a study of blood T cell repertoires in COVID-19. Study background: Some COVID-19 samples were acute and others convalescent; all came from the United States, Italy and Spain. T cells, B-cell-depleted T cells, or PBMCs supplied cDNA or gDNA.

Germline-derived CDR1 and CDR2 are SQVTM and ANQGSEA. After removal of 2 bases from V and 2 bases from J, the junction contained 9 bases not matched to a gene. The CDR3 is 16 amino acids. The protocol was immunoSEQ multiplex PCR, while the TCRdb copy is restricted to in-frame clones and leaves out a portion. The sample includes about 210,000 clones, about 88% of them seen just once. Material: peripheral blood. The gene calls are TRBV29-1 and TRBJ1-2, with 9 bases matching TRBD1. The source is a woman aged 40 to 55 with acute or convalescent COVID-19. CDR3 in DNA: TGCAGCGTTGAAAAGGACAGGGGAGTAGGAAACTATGGCTACACCTTC. Residues: CSVEKDRGVGNYGYTF.